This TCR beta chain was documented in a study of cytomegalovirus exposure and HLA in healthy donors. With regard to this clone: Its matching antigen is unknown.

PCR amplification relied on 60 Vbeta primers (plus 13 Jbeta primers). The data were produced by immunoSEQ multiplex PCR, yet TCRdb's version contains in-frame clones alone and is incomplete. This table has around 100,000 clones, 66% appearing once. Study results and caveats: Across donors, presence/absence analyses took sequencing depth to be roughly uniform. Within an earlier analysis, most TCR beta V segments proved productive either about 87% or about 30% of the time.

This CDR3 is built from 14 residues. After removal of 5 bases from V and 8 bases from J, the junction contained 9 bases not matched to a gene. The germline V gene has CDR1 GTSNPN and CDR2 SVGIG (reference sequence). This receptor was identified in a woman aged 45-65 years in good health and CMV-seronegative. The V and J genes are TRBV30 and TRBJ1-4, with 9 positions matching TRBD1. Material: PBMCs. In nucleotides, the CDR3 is TGTGCCTGGTTGCCCGGGACAGGGAGCGAAAAACTGTTTTTT. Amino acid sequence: CAWLPGTGSEKLFF.